The present T cell receptor beta chain was sequenced within a study of OX40 agonist ivuxolimab in advanced cancers. At the level of the study: There were three patients with partial responses, one having hepatocellular carcinoma and two cutaneous melanoma.

The assay was immunoSEQ multiplex PCR, and TCRdb's table has in-frame clones only and misses some. Among about 89,000 clones listed, approximately 91% were seen once. This clone has more than one count but fewer than ten. From germline, CDR1 is SEHNR and CDR2 FQNEAQ (reference sequence). V lost 4 bases, J lost 7 bases, and 11 bases stayed unmatched. This CDR3 is 15 amino acids long. V gene TRBV7-9 combines with J gene TRBJ2-5, with 8 bases lining up with TRBD2. The sequence was collected from an adult with an advanced solid tumor such as melanoma, head and neck, liver or kidney cancer. Source: CD4+ or CD8+ T cells sorted from blood, taken in a trial of the OX40 agonist ivuxolimab. The CDR3 coding sequence is TGTGCCAGCAGCTCCTTTAGCGGGACATTAAGGACCCAGTACTTC. Amino acids: CASSSFSGTLRTQYF.